A single sample gave rise to the 9 T cell receptor beta chains below, sequenced in a study of OX40 agonist ivuxolimab in advanced cancers. Profiling relied on immunoSEQ multiplex PCR, and the TCRdb table lists in-frame clones only, not all of them. The sample holds tens of thousands of clones, about 85% seen once. The specimen comprised CD4+ or CD8+ T cells sorted from blood, sampled in a trial of the OX40 agonist ivuxolimab. The origin of the receptors is an adult with an advanced solid tumor such as melanoma, head and neck, liver or kidney cancer.

The genes are TRBV5-1 and TRBJ2-3; no firm D call. Between the trimmed V and J ends, which lost 1 base and 2 bases, there was a span of 11 bases. Germline lookup yields CDR1 SGHRS and CDR2 YFSETQ. The CDR3 length is 15 residues. The CDR3 region is CASSLLGIFTDTQYF. CDR3 DNA: TGCGCCAGCAGCTTGCTGGGAATATTCACAGATACGCAGTATTTT.

J is TRBJ2-1 and V is TRBV6-5; a weak D match, TRBD1 (5 bases). The length of the CDR3 is 13 residues. V was clipped by 3 bases and J by 15 bases, with 18 bases between them. CDR1 is MNHEY and CDR2 is SVGAGI in the germline V gene. Here the CDR3 reads CASSYQGWASMFF. The CDR3 DNA reads as TGTGCCAGCAGTTATCAGGGCTGGGCTAGTATGTTCTTC.

This clone occurred a few times. The chain carries TRBV6-5 and TRBJ1-2; 7 bases match TRBD1. V was pared by 2 bases and J by 4 bases, with 4 bases of the junction left unmatched. The CDR3 is 14 residues long. CDR1 MNHEY and CDR2 SVGAGI come from the germline V gene. The CDR3 protein is CASSYEPGGYGYTF. In DNA form, the CDR3 reads TGTGCCAGCAGTTACGAGCCAGGGGGCTATGGCTACACCTTC.

The V gene is TRBV5-5, the J gene TRBJ2-7; TRBD1 aligns across 7 bases. Trimming at V came to 4 bases and at J to 2 bases, leaving 21 bases not matched to a gene. CDR1 is SGHKS and CDR2 is YYEKEE in the germline V gene (reference sequence). This CDR3 is 19 amino acids long. CDR3 in DNA: TGTGCCAGCAGCCAAAGCGTAAATATAAGGGGGCATGGGACCTACGAGCAGTACTTC. Translating gives CASSQSVNIRGHGTYEQYF.

V and J are TRBV7-3 and TRBJ2-5; TRBD2 is a possible D gene (5 bases). Per germline, CDR1 SGHTA and CDR2 FQGTGA. The CDR3 length is 14 residues. V was pared by 2 bases and J by 3 bases, with 10 bases between. CDR3 loop: CASSLDGREETQYF. The CDR3 DNA is TGTGCCAGCAGCTTAGACGGGCGGGAAGAGACCCAGTACTTC.

CDR3 bases: TGTGCCACCAGCAGAGATCTCCTCAGTGGGAATGAGCAGTTCTTC. It yields the protein CATSRDLLSGNEQFF. The rearrangement uses TRBV15 and TRBJ2-1; D call uncertain. The CDR3 runs to 15 residues. Trimming shortened V by 0 bases and J by 7 bases, and 13 bases separated the two germline ends. The germline V gene encodes CDR1 LNHNV and CDR2 YYDKDF (reference sequence).

DNA for the CDR3: TGTGCCAGCAGTTACTACACCGGGGAATGGCAGTACTTC. Translation: CASSYYTGEWQYF. The V gene is TRBV6-6, the J gene TRBJ2-7; a weak D match, TRBD2 (5 bases). The length of the CDR3 is 13 residues. From germline, CDR1 is MNHNY and CDR2 SVGAGI (reference sequence). The V end lost 1 base, the J end lost 9 bases, and 13 bases lay between the germline ends.

J is TRBJ1-2 and V is TRBV6-5; D perhaps matches TRBD1 (6 bases). This CDR3 has 16 residues. Germline lookup yields CDR1 MNHEY and CDR2 SVGAGI. V dropped 0 bases and J dropped 4 bases, with 15 bases sitting between them. The CDR3 loop is CASSYSSGGRLYGYTF. The CDR3 nucleotides are TGTGCCAGCAGTTACTCGTCGGGGGGGCGCCTCTATGGCTACACCTTC.

This sequence joins TRBV6-1 and TRBJ1-6, with D perhaps TRBD1 (5 bases). The V and J ends lost 8 bases and 10 bases respectively, with 9 bases between them. The germline gives CDR1 MNHNS, CDR2 SASEGT. The CDR3 has 11 residues. In DNA, the CDR3 is TGTGCCAGCGGGACGATGTCACCCCTCCACTTT. This encodes CASGTMSPLHF.